This T cell receptor beta chain was documented in a study of persistence of HIV-infected CD4 T cells. Findings of the study overall: Degenerate expanded CDR3beta sequences were enriched among CMV- and Gag-responding cells.

The libraries were made with immunoSEQ version 4 in survey mode. Clones were sequenced by immunoSEQ multiplex PCR, and TCRdb holds only the in-frame ones, with some missing. The data contain 45,000 or so clones, about 85% of them seen just once; the ten biggest clones take up 0.45% to 0.5%. Between the trimmed V and J ends, which lost 0 bases and 2 bases, there was a span of 9 bases. The CDR3 has 16 amino acids. The germline V gene has CDR1 SGHNT and CDR2 YYREEE (reference sequence). In regard to this clone: Its cognate antigen is unknown.

Anti-CD3/anti-CD28 beads served as a nonspecific positive control stimulus. Responding CD4+ T cells were sorted by upregulation of both CD40 ligand and CD69. This receptor was taken from an adult woman with HIV who was CMV-seropositive. The J gene is TRBJ2-6, the V gene TRBV5-4, with D possibly matching TRBD2 (5 bases). The sample consisted of CD4+ T cells sorted from PBMCs after 18-hour stimulation, taken from a patient who received antiretroviral therapy. CDR3 region: CASSLGGLPGANVLTF. In DNA, the CDR3 is TGTGCCAGCAGCTTGGGAGGGCTCCCTGGGGCCAACGTCCTGACTTTC.